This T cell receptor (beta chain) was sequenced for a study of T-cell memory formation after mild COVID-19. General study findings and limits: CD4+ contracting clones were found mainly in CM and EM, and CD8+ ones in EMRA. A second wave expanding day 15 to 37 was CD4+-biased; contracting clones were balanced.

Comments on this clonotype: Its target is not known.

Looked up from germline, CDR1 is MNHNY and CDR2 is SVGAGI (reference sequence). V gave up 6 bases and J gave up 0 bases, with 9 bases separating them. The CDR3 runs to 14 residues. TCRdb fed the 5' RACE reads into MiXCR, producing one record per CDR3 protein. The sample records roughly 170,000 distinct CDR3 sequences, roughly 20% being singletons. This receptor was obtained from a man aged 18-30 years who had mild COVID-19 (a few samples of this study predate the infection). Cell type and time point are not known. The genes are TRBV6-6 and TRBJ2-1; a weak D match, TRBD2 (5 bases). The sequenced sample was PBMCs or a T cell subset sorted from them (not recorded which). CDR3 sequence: CASRDGGSYNEQFF. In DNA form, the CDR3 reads TGTGCCAGCAGGGACGGAGGCTCCTACAATGAGCAGTTCTTC.